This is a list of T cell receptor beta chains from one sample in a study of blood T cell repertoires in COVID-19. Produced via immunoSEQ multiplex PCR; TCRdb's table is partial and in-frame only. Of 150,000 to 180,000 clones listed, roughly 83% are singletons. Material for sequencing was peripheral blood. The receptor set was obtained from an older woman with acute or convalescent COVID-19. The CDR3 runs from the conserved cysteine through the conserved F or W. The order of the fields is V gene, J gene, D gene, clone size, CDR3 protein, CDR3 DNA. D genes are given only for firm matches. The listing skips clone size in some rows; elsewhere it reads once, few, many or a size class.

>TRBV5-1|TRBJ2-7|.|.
CASSLDLASKYF
TGCGCCAGCAGCTTGGATTTGGCCTCCAAGTACTTC
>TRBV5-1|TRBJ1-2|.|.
CASSSGQNYGYTF
TGCGCCAGCAGCTCAGGACAGAACTATGGCTACACCTTC
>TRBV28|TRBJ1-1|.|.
CASSPRGNIEAFF
TGTGCCAGCAGTCCCAGGGGAAATATCGAAGCTTTCTTT
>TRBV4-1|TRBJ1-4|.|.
CASSQDLRGEKLFF
TGCGCCAGCAGCCAAGATCTTAGGGGGGAAAAACTGTTTTTT
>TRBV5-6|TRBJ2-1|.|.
CASSFEIGYSYNEQFF
TGTGCCAGCAGCTTTGAGATCGGGTACTCCTACAATGAGCAGTTCTTC
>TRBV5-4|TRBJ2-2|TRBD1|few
CASSLGGSVTGFTGELFF
TGTGCCAGCAGCTTGGGAGGGTCCGTGACAGGGTTCACCGGGGAGCTGTTTTTT
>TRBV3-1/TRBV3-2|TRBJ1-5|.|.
CASSPSGQYNQPQHF
TGTGCCAGCAGCCCCTCCGGACAGTATAATCAGCCCCAGCATTTT
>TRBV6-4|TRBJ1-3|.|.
CASSESSGNTIYF
TGTGCCAGCAGTGAGAGTTCTGGAAACACCATATATTTT
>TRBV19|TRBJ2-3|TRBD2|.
CASSRGGGATQYF
TGTGCCAGTAGTCGCGGGGGTGGAGCTACGCAGTATTTT
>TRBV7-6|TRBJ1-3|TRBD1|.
CASSLTGETGNTIYF
TGTGCCAGCAGCCTCACAGGGGAAACTGGAAACACCATATATTTT
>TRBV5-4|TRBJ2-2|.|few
CASSPQGPPNTGELFF
TGTGCCAGCAGCCCTCAGGGGCCCCCGAACACCGGGGAGCTGTTTTTT
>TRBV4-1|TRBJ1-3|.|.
CASREYSGNTIYF
TGCGCCAGCAGGGAGTACTCTGGAAACACCATATATTTT
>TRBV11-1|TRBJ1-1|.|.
CASSLTQYSNTEAFF
TGTGCCAGCAGCCTGACACAGTACTCAAACACTGAAGCTTTCTTT
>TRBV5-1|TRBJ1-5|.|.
CASSWGPRGNQPQHF
TGCGCCAGCAGCTGGGGGCCTCGGGGCAATCAGCCCCAGCATTTT
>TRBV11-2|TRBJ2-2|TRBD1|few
CASSLTGGSGELFF
TGTGCCAGCAGCCTAACAGGGGGCTCCGGGGAGCTGTTTTTT
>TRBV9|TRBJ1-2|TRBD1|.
CASSVGTGLKVGYTF
TGTGCCAGCAGCGTGGGGACAGGCCTTAAGGTGGGCTACACCTTC
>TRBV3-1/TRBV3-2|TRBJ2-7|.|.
CASSQIGVPSSYEQYF
TGTGCCAGCAGCCAAATAGGGGTACCTAGCTCCTACGAGCAGTACTTC
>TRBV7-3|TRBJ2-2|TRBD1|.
CASSYTGAGELFF
TGTGCCAGCAGCTATACAGGGGCCGGGGAGCTGTTTTTT
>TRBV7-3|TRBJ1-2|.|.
CASSLGTGAAGYGYTF
TGTGCCAGCAGCCTAGGGACGGGCGCGGCGGGATATGGCTACACCTTC
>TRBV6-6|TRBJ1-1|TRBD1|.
CASSQGQGPSTEAFF
TGTGCCAGCAGTCAGGGACAGGGACCGAGCACTGAAGCTTTCTTT
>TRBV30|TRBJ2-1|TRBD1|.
CAWSGQGDEQFF
TGTGCCTGGTCGGGACAGGGCGATGAGCAGTTCTTC
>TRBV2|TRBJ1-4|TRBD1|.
CASSPWTGSNEKLFF
TGTGCCAGCAGTCCATGGACAGGTTCTAATGAAAAACTGTTTTTT
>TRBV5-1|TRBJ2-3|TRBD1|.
CASSLAPRTGIGADTQYF
TGCGCCAGCAGCTTGGCCCCTCGGACAGGGATTGGTGCAGATACGCAGTATTTT
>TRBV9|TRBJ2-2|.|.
CASSVAVNTGELFF
TGTGCCAGCAGCGTAGCCGTGAACACCGGGGAGCTGTTTTTT
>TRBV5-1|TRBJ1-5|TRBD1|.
CASSSLPGQGDQPQHF
TGCGCCAGCAGCTCACTGCCGGGACAGGGGGACCAGCCCCAGCATTTT
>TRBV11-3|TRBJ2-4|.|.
CASSPGGELAKNIQYF
TGTGCCAGCAGCCCCGGCGGCGAGCTAGCCAAAAACATTCAGTACTTC
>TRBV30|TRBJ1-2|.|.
CAWSVREVLGYTF
TGTGCCTGGAGTGTAAGGGAGGTTTTAGGCTACACCTTC
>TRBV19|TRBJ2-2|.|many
CASTPRGSSAGELFF
TGTGCCAGTACCCCCCGAGGTTCTAGCGCCGGGGAGCTGTTTTTT